These 18 T cell receptor beta chains were sequenced from one sample in a study of T cells after posttransplantation cyclophosphamide. The method was immunoSEQ multiplex PCR; TCRdb's version includes in-frame clones alone and lacks a portion of them. The sample lists 25,000 to 30,000 clones; about nine tenths were seen once. The sample comprised PBMCs. These receptors all come from a man aged 45-60 years.

The CDR3, as DNA: TGTGCCAGTCCCTCAGGGGTTGATCAGCCCCAGCATTTT. Protein sequence: CASPSGVDQPQHF. This sequence joins TRBV21-1 and TRBJ1-5; the table's TRBD1 call for D was not verified on the DNA. TRBV21-1 is listed as a pseudogene. The CDR3 has 13 residues.

The chain links TRBV5-1 to TRBJ2-5; 8 bases align to TRBD2. From germline, CDR1 is SGHRS and CDR2 YFSETQ. The trim removed 3 bases at V and 2 bases at J, leaving 3 bases unmatched. CDR3 length equals 14 residues. The CDR3 loop reads CASSWRGEQETQYF. CDR3 nucleotide sequence: TGCGCCAGCAGCTGGCGGGGGGAACAAGAGACCCAGTACTTC.

The gene calls are TRBV5-5 and TRBJ1-4; TRBD1 is a possible D gene (5 bases). The germline gives CDR1 SGHKS, CDR2 YYEKEE (reference sequence). V lost 2 bases to trimming and J lost 7 bases, with 12 bases between them. The CDR3 spans 14 residues. The CDR3 DNA is TGTGCCAGCAGCTTAGGGGCTTATGGTGAAAAACTGTTTTTT. Encoded protein: CASSLGAYGEKLFF.

This chain uses TRBV28 with TRBJ2-5; D gene unclear. V was trimmed by 7 bases and J by 5 bases, leaving 11 bases between them. Germline CDR1 is MDHEN and CDR2 is SYDVKM. There are 12 residues in the CDR3. The CDR3 sequence: CASNSVWETQYF. The CDR3 DNA reads as TGTGCCAGCAATAGTGTATGGGAGACCCAGTACTTC.

This rearrangement joins TRBV28 to TRBJ2-7; TRBD2 matches 12 bases. V was clipped by 6 bases and J by 6 bases; unmatched bases: 12. The CDR3 consists of 16 residues. CDR1 is MDHEN, CDR2 SYDVKM, per germline. DNA of the CDR3: TGTGCCAGCAGAGAAAGGACTAGCGGGGCACAACGCGAGCAGTACTTC. Amino acid sequence: CASRERTSGAQREQYF.

The chain links TRBV5-1 to TRBJ2-7, with TRBD2 matching 12 bases. The V and J ends lost 2 bases and 4 bases, in that order; junction bases with no gene match: 1. This CDR3 comprises 14 residues. The germline CDR1 and CDR2 sequences are SGHRS and YFSETQ. The CDR3 DNA is TGCGCCAGCAGCTTTACTAGCGGGAGGTACGAGCAGTACTTC. Its protein is CASSFTSGRYEQYF.

The chain couples TRBV11-2 to TRBJ2-7; possibly TRBD1 for D (5 bases). Germline V gene sequence: CDR1 SGHAT, CDR2 FQNNGV. V was shortened by 3 bases and J by 2 bases, with 11 bases between the two germline ends. This CDR3 contains 14 residues. DNA for the CDR3: TGTGCCAGCAGCTTGGGCAGGGCCCCCTACGAGCAGTACTTC. Translated, it gives CASSLGRAPYEQYF.

The gene calls are TRBV14 and TRBJ2-1; maybe TRBD1 (6 bases). The CDR3 covers 13 residues. V dropped 1 base and J dropped 9 bases, with 10 bases sitting between them. CDR1 and CDR2 (germline): SGHDN, FVKESK. The chain's CDR3 is CASSQALGGEQFF. The DNA of the CDR3 is TGTGCCAGCAGCCAAGCCCTAGGGGGTGAGCAGTTCTTC.

In its sample, this clone was seen a few times. V is TRBV5-8 and J is TRBJ2-5; D is possibly TRBD2 (7 bases). Germline CDR1 SGHTS, CDR2 YDEGEE. V lost 0 bases, J lost 5 bases, and 23 bases lay in between. There are 18 residues in the CDR3. The CDR3 sequence: CASSLDLRGGGVYETQYF. For the CDR3, the DNA is TGTGCCAGCAGCTTGGATTTGAGGGGGGGCGGCGTATACGAGACCCAGTACTTC. The complete variable domain, with remaining parts taken from reference TRBV5-8 and TRBJ2-5, reads EAGVTQSPTHLIKTRGQQATLRCSPISGHTSVYWYQQALGLGLQFLLWYDEGEERNRGNFPPRFSGRQFPNYSSELNVNALELEDSALYLCASSLDLRGGGVYETQYFGPGTRLLVL.

The rearrangement links TRBV7-2 to TRBJ2-7, with D maybe TRBD2 (6 bases). This CDR3 spans 17 amino acids. With 4 bases removed from V and 7 bases from J, the gap between germline ends came to 26 bases. Germline V CDR1 and CDR2: SGHTA, FQGNSA. The CDR3 nucleotides read TGTGCCAGCAGCTCGCAGCCAGGGACCCAGGCGGAGGGTGAGCAGTACTTC. It is translated as CASSSQPGTQAEGEQYF.

V usage is TRBV18 and J usage is TRBJ2-1, with a possible D match to TRBD2 (6 bases). There are 16 residues in the CDR3. Germline CDR1 is KGHSH and CDR2 is LQKENI. V lost 3 bases and J 0 bases, leaving 12 bases between the germline ends. CDR3 nucleotide sequence: TGTGCCAGCTCACCGGTACGGGGGACCTCCTACAATGAGCAGTTCTTC. Its translation is CASSPVRGTSYNEQFF.

The chain has TRBV5-1 and TRBJ1-1, with TRBD1 matching over 7 bases. CDR3 length: 13 residues. Trimming removed 4 bases from V and 12 bases from J; junction bases left unmatched: 12. Germline V gives CDR1 SGHRS, CDR2 YFSETQ. The DNA for the CDR3 is TGCGCCAGCAGCCGCGAAGACAGGGCTGTATCTTTCTTT. As protein: CASSREDRAVSFF. Combining the CDR3 with reference TRBV5-1 and TRBJ1-1 gives the whole variable domain KAGVTQTPRYLIKTRGQQVTLSCSPISGHRSVSWYQQTPGQGLQFLFEYFSETQRNKGNFPGRFSGRQFSNSRSEMNVSTLELGDSALYLCASSREDRAVSFFGQGTRLTVV.

This clone was detected once. The chain links TRBV5-1 to TRBJ2-2; the match to TRBD2 covers 11 bases. Germline CDR1 and CDR2: SGHRS and YFSETQ. This CDR3 has 20 amino acids. V lost 2 bases to trimming and J lost 2 bases; unmatched junction nucleotides: 14. The CDR3: CASSFIQFPGLADNTGELFF. The CDR3 coding sequence is TGCGCCAGCAGCTTCATACAGTTTCCGGGACTAGCGGATAACACCGGGGAGCTGTTTTTT.

This clone was picked up a small number of times. Other DNA sequences within the sample encode an identical CDR3. The chain couples TRBV4-2 to TRBJ2-7, with D tentatively TRBD2 (5 bases). This CDR3 contains 15 residues. CDR1 is LGHNA, CDR2 YNFKEQ, per germline. Trimming stripped 0 bases from V and 2 bases from J, with 11 bases between. The DNA for the CDR3 is TGTGCCAGCAGCCAAGAGGGGAGCGGAACCTACGAGCAGTACTTC. This translates into CASSQEGSGTYEQYF.

This chain connects TRBV25-1 to TRBJ2-1; weak D call: TRBD1 (6 bases). The CDR3 totals 14 residues. Germline V lookup: CDR1 MGHDK, CDR2 SYGVNS. Trimming took off 5 bases at V and 7 bases at J, with 15 bases between the two ends. The CDR3 sequence: CASSSSGTINEQFF. The CDR3 DNA reads as TGTGCCAGCAGTTCCTCCGGGACAATTAATGAGCAGTTCTTC. The full variable domain, in which reference TRBV25-1 and TRBJ2-1 provide the parts outside the CDR3, is EADIYQTPRYLVIGTGKKITLECSQTMGHDKMYWYQQDPGMELHLIHYSYGVNSTEKGDLSSESTVSRIRTEHFPLTLESARPSHTSQYLCASSSSGTINEQFFGPGTRLTVL.

J is TRBJ2-5 and V is TRBV28, with D perhaps matching TRBD1 (5 bases). Trimming took off 5 bases at V and 6 bases at J, with 10 bases between the two ends. This CDR3 spans 12 amino acids. Germline loops: CDR1 MDHEN, CDR2 SYDVKM. The CDR3 protein is CASSLQGQTQYF. CDR3 DNA sequence: TGTGCCAGCAGTCTGCAGGGCCAGACCCAGTACTTC.

The V call is TRBV30, the J call TRBJ2-2; no clear D gene. V was shortened by 1 base and J by 0 bases, with 6 bases between the two germline ends. The germline CDR1 and CDR2 sequences are GTSNPN and SVGIG (reference sequence). The CDR3 totals 14 residues. In nucleotides, the CDR3 is TGTGCCTGGAGTGGGGCAGCGAACACCGGGGAGCTGTTTTTT. Protein sequence: CAWSGAANTGELFF.

CDR3 nucleotide sequence: TGTGCCAGCTCACCGGAGGACAGGGGAGAAAAACTGTTTTTT. Translation: CASSPEDRGEKLFF. The genes are TRBV18 and TRBJ1-4; 9 nucleotides align to TRBD1. The CDR3 is made up of 14 amino acids. The V and J ends lost 3 bases and 8 bases, in that order; junction bases with no gene match: 4. Germline V gene sequence: CDR1 KGHSH, CDR2 LQKENI.